The clone carrying this TCR beta chain was picked up many times. The antigen is undetermined. The entry originates in a study of blood T cells in healthy people across ages. Individuals who donated were healthy Caucasians from Russia aged roughly 6 to 90. The authors isolated at least 6 million PBMCs per sample. Findings and caveats of the study: As naive T cell percentage varied, TCR beta diversity correlated strongly with it. Shifts in expanded clonotypes may have been confounded by donor CMV status, which was unknown.

Next came a second PCR, run for about 6 to 11 cycles, which used a sample-barcoded 5' primer along with a J-beta primer mix. TCRdb called the 5' RACE reads again in MiXCR, with one record for every CDR3 protein. Of 600,000 or so distinct CDR3 sequences in the sample, roughly 30% are singletons; the top ten hold about 15%. V was cut by 2 bases and J by 2 bases, with 9 bases left in between. Per the germline V gene, CDR1 is MGHDK and CDR2 is SYGVNS. This CDR3 contains 14 residues. J is TRBJ1-2 and V is TRBV25-1; D remains ambiguous. The clonotype comes from a woman of 80 years or more in good health. Sequencing was carried out using blood. In DNA, the CDR3 is TGTGCCAGCAGTGAACCCACAGAAAACTATGGCTACACCTTC. Translation gives CASSEPTENYGYTF.